Sequencing of this T cell receptor beta chain was carried out in a study of tumor-infiltrating T cells and Merkel cell polyomavirus (dated by TCRdb to 2016 to 2017). Study-level background: The study examined CD8+ T cells specific for the Merkel cell polyomavirus KLL epitope in Merkel cell carcinoma patients. TRB sequencing was performed on KLL-tetramer-sorted cells from blood or tumor-infiltrating lymphocytes in 14 to 15 samples, as well as on around eleven matched whole-tumor samples. Varied, non-standardized therapies, including chemotherapy, radiation and immunotherapies, were received by the patients. Varying disease stages were represented at patient presentation, and patients were followed for a median of about 2.8 years (range roughly 1.1 to 6.0 years). Most whole-tumor samples were approximately 25-micron curls cut from formalin-fixed, paraffin-embedded tissue blocks. Of all the tumor samples in the study, one was a frozen nodal tumor digest and another was a flash-frozen core biopsy of a metastasis. Overall results and qualifications from the work: A greater number of unique KLL-specific clonotypes in tumors (about 5-120 vs 0-3) was associated with a significant advantage in MCC-specific survival (P = 0.0051). One limitation of the study is the small sample size (n ≈ eleven patients). KLL-specific TRB repertoires were diverse and mostly private, with just one public clonotype, shared by two patients, among 397 unique sequences. Significantly improved MCC-specific survival was associated with a higher fraction of KLL-specific T cells within tumors (roughly 1.9-18% versus roughly 0-0.14%). Because the study covered only a single viral epitope, T cells targeting other Merkel cell polyomavirus epitopes were not captured.

All patients' tumors stained robustly positive for Merkel cell polyomavirus Large T antigen by immunohistochemistry. Twelve Merkel cell carcinoma patients were included, each with robust KLL-tetramer+ populations (above 0.04% of CD8+ T cells) in blood and/or cultured TIL. Every patient was Caucasian, and patient ages had a median of approximately 64 years and ranged from roughly 45 to 85 years. Lymph node tumors were analyzed for patients with unknown primaries presenting with nodal disease, or where primary tissue was insufficient. Library generation was performed with the immunoSEQ multiplex PCR assay. Adaptive Biotechnologies (Seattle, WA) carried out genomic DNA extraction, TRB sequencing and normalization. Per the original workflow: Clonality was computed as one minus Shannon entropy of productive TRB sequences normalized by log2 of unique productive sequences. KLL-specific clonotypes in tumors were found by matching TCRbeta CDR3 amino acid sequences to the sequences from the tetramer-sorted sample of each patient. Sourced from immuneACCESS, this table was stored by TCRdb with only in-frame sequences that have V and J called. A share of the clones is absent; for the studies checked, an unresolved V gene accounts for under half, and the remainder has no known explanation. For V, J and clone size, that table is used; D and trimming come from the DNA. In this sample the table shows 2,000 to 2,500 clones, approximately 98% of which occur a single time. The ten largest clonotypes hold more than 2% of the sample.

As for this clone: There is no known antigen for this receptor. It has no much larger one-base neighbor in the sample; base qualities were not kept.

V is cut by 0 bases and J by 4 bases, and the space between the germline ends is 16 bases. CDR1 and CDR2 are drawn from the germline V gene: SGDLS, YYNGEE. Counted from cysteine to phenylalanine, this CDR3 has 17 amino acids. Solely the CDR3 DNA is kept, with 51 bases framed from the first base. The TCR was taken from a man aged 65-85 years with Merkel cell carcinoma. The chain is assembled from TRBV9 and TRBJ1-4, with a tentative D gene TRBD1 over 5 matching bases. The source material was lymph node tissue. The CDR3 protein: CASSVAPLGGGNEKLFF. The DNA sequence is given as TGTGCCAGCAGCGTAGCCCCGTTGGGGGGGGGTAATGAAAAACTGTTTTTT.